The next 18 T cell receptor beta chains were all read from a single sample in a study of T cell repertoires in cytomegalovirus infection. TCRdb called the reads again in MiXCR, with one record for every CDR3 protein. The sample carries 800,000 to 950,000 distinct CDR3 sequences, around a third recorded once. Antigen specificity for these receptors is unknown. The sequencing here drew on cultured CD8+ T cells from PBMCs, taken from culture after CMV antigen stimulation. The receptors stem from a human donor in good health (CMV status not recorded). Some clones in this sample may be carry-over from other donors' samples.

This clonotype was picked up many times. V and J are TRBV7-8 and TRBJ1-6, with TRBD1 matching 9 bases. In germline, CDR1 is SGHVS, CDR2 FQNEAQ. The CDR3 has 15 amino acids. V shed 0 bases and J 7 bases; nucleotides not matched to a gene: 1. CDR3 in DNA: TGTGCCAGCAGCTTAGCGACAGGGGGAAATTCACCCCTCCACTTT. It is translated as CASSLATGGNSPLHF.

The chain links TRBV4-1 to TRBJ2-3; D gene unclear. V was trimmed by 5 bases and J by 2 bases, leaving 17 bases between them. CDR3 length equals 16 residues. CDR1 is MGHRA and CDR2 is YSYEKL in the germline V gene. In nucleotides, the CDR3 is TGCGCCAGCAGCTCCCGAGGAGATGCGCCCACAGATACGCAGTATTTT. As protein: CASSSRGDAPTDTQYF.

This clonotype has more than one count but fewer than ten. The chain links TRBV19 to TRBJ1-1; D is ambiguous. CDR1 LNHDA and CDR2 SQIVND come from the germline V gene (reference sequence). V shed 3 bases and J shed 1 base, with 9 bases lying between them. The CDR3 sequence is 14 residues long. CDR3 in amino acids: CASSMLQTNTEAFF. DNA for the CDR3: TGTGCCAGTAGTATGCTGCAAACGAACACTGAAGCTTTCTTT.

Details on this clonotype: Being one base from a much bigger clone, this may be a read error. The CDR3 carries no conserved terminal phenylalanine or tryptophan, so it likely arises from a read error. CDR3 sequence: CASSLALVREYEQYL. CDR3 in DNA: TGTGCCAGCAGTTTAGCGCTGGTCAGGGAGTACGAGCAGTACCTC. The chain couples TRBV12-3 or TRBV12-4 to TRBJ2-7, with D perhaps TRBD1 or TRBD2 (5 bases each). The V end was cut by 0 bases, the J end by 4 bases, with 13 bases between. This CDR3 is built from 15 residues.

This clonotype was observed many times. This chain links TRBV10-3 with TRBJ2-7; possibly TRBD2 for D (6 bases). CDR3 length equals 15 residues. Per germline, CDR1 ENHRY and CDR2 SYGVKD. V lost 7 bases and J 2 bases, leaving 18 bases between the germline ends. The CDR3 region is CAINLGLPYTYEQYV. The CDR3 DNA follows: TGTGCCATCAACCTGGGACTTCCATACACCTACGAGCAGTACGTC.

V and J are TRBV11-3 and TRBJ2-2; D is perhaps TRBD1 or TRBD2 (7 bases each). Germline V gene lookup returns CDR1 SGHNT and CDR2 YENEEA. The CDR3 covers 18 residues. V lost 5 bases and J lost 5, with 24 bases in between. The CDR3, as DNA: TGTGCCAGCAGCCCCTACATTACCGGGACAGCGGGAACCGGGGAGCTGTTTTTT. Protein product: CASSPYITGTAGTGELFF.

The chain is built from TRBV6-2 or TRBV6-3 and TRBJ1-5; D is undetermined. The V end was cut by 2 bases, the J end by 13 bases, with 9 bases between. Germline V gene sequence: CDR1 MNHEY, CDR2 SVGEGT. The CDR3 runs to 11 residues. The CDR3 nucleotides read TGTGCCAGCAGTTACGGGAGGGCGCAGCATTTT. Amino acid sequence: CASSYGRAQHF.

The V call is TRBV6-2 or TRBV6-3, the J call TRBJ2-3; 9 bases map to TRBD1. The CDR3 loop spans 18 amino acids. Germline values: CDR1 MNHEY, CDR2 SVGEGT. After removal of 0 bases from V and 3 bases from J, the junction contained 10 bases not matched to a gene. CDR3 residues: CASSYSTGTGIRTDTQYF. CDR3 sequence (DNA): TGTGCCAGCAGTTACTCGACCGGGACAGGGATTCGTACAGATACGCAGTATTTT.

There are a few counts of this clonotype. The chain employs TRBV25-1 and TRBJ2-3; TRBD2 might be the D (6 bases). V was trimmed by 3 bases and J by 1 base, leaving 8 bases between them. The CDR3 extends over 14 amino acids. Germline CDR1 MGHDK, CDR2 SYGVNS. The CDR3 nucleotides are TGTGCCAGCAGTGACGGGGGACGCACAGATACGCAGTATTTT. It specifies CASSDGGRTDTQYF.

The sample holds many counts of this clonotype. The rearrangement uses TRBV12-5 and TRBJ2-5, with TRBD1 matching over 10 bases. This CDR3 region has 15 residues. From germline, CDR1 is LGHNT and CDR2 FRNRAP. After removal of 4 bases from V and 4 bases from J, the junction contained 6 bases not matched to a gene. This chain's CDR3 is CASGSGTGVGETQYF. DNA of the CDR3: TGTGCTAGTGGTTCCGGGACAGGGGTAGGAGAGACCCAGTACTTC.

This clonotype turned up a few times. The chain recombines TRBV13 with TRBJ1-6, with TRBD1 identical over 7 bases. Germline V gives CDR1 PRHDT, CDR2 FYEKMQ (reference sequence). This CDR3 is built from 14 residues. J gave up 7 bases and V 6 bases, and 6 bases lay outside the gene matches. CDR3 nucleotides: TGTGCCAGCAGGCAACAGGGGCTCAATTCACCCCTCCACTTT. Protein product: CASRQQGLNSPLHF.

This clonotype was seen a few times. The chain employs TRBV10-3 and TRBJ2-1, with D maybe TRBD2 (6 bases). This CDR3 has 13 residues. Trimming stripped 7 bases from V and 0 bases from J, with 7 bases between. Per the germline V gene, CDR1 is ENHRY and CDR2 is SYGVKD. Here the CDR3 reads CAIKTSSYNEQFF. As DNA, the CDR3 is TGTGCCATCAAGACTAGCTCCTACAATGAGCAGTTCTTC.

This chain connects TRBV6-5 to TRBJ2-2, with TRBD2 identical over 9 bases. The germline V gene encodes CDR1 MNHEY and CDR2 SVGAGI. The CDR3 sequence is 19 residues long. After removal of 2 bases from V and 5 bases from J, the junction contained 15 bases not matched to a gene. CDR3 sequence: CASSYPPWRGGAGTGELFF. The DNA of the CDR3 is TGTGCCAGCAGTTACCCTCCCTGGCGCGGGGGGGCCGGGACCGGGGAGCTGTTTTTT.

Concerning this clonotype itself: This likely comes from a read error, as the CDR3 has no conserved phenylalanine or tryptophan at its end. Because the CDR3's place on the DNA is in doubt, the DNA is left out and the CDR3 is given as listed by TCRdb. The rearrangement uses TRBV6-6 and TRBJ2-5; the D segment call TRBD1 is taken from the table without a DNA check. Counting both end residues, the CDR3 totals 11 amino acids. Germline loops: CDR1 MNHNY, CDR2 SVGAGI (reference sequence). The CDR3 here is CASSYAGLLEL.

This clonotype was observed a handful of times. The chain is built from TRBV12-3 or TRBV12-4 and TRBJ2-7, with D perhaps TRBD1 or TRBD2 (5 bases each). The CDR3 extends over 13 amino acids. The germline V and J ends were trimmed by 5 bases and 3 bases, with 11 bases remaining between them. The CDR3 loop is CASSLRDDYEQYF. The CDR3 DNA reads as TGTGCCAGCAGTCTACGGGACGACTACGAGCAGTACTTC.

There are a few counts of this clonotype. The rearrangement joins TRBV4-1 to TRBJ2-5; D possibly corresponds to TRBD1 (6 bases). The CDR3 runs to 15 residues. The germline V and J ends were trimmed by 7 bases and 5 bases, with 20 bases remaining between them. The germline V gene has CDR1 MGHRA and CDR2 YSYEKL. As DNA, the CDR3 is TGCGCCAGCATGGGTAGCGACAGGAGAGGGGAGACCCAGTACTTC. Translation: CASMGSDRRGETQYF.

The rearrangement links TRBV2 to TRBJ2-1, with D possibly being TRBD1 or TRBD2 (5 bases each). Trimming took off 4 bases at V and 4 bases at J, with 17 bases between the two ends. The CDR3 totals 16 residues. Germline V gene sequence: CDR1 SNHLY, CDR2 FYNNEI. CDR3 sequence reads: CASSGGMGFVYNEQFF. CDR3 in DNA: TGTGCCAGCAGTGGGGGGATGGGGTTTGTATACAATGAGCAGTTCTTC.

This clonotype was recorded a few times. This sequence joins TRBV7-3 and TRBJ2-4; 7 bases match TRBD1. The CDR3 is 14 amino acids. V was pared by 1 base and J by 6 bases, with 3 bases of the junction left unmatched. Per the germline V gene, CDR1 is SGHTA and CDR2 is FQGTGA. CDR3 coding DNA: TGTGCCAGCAGCTTAATAGGGGGCGGAAACATTCAGTACTTC. Encoded protein: CASSLIGGGNIQYF.